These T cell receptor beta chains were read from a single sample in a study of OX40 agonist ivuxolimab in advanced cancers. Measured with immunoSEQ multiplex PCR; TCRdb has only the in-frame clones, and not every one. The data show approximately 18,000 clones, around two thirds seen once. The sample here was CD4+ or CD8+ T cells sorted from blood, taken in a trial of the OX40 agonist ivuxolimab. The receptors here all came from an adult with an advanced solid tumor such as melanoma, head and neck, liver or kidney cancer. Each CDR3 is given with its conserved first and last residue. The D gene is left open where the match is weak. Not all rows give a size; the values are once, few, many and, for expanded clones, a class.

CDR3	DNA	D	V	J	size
CASSWTGGGNQPQHF	TGTGCCAGCAGCTGGACAGGGGGCGGCAATCAGCCCCAGCATTTT	TRBD1	TRBV5-8	TRBJ1-5	-
CATIRGGLAGGYEQFF	TGTGCCACCATCAGGGGGGGGCTAGCGGGAGGGTATGAGCAGTTCTTC	TRBD2	TRBV2	TRBJ2-1	-
CASSPVAEGEKLFF	TGTGCCAGCAGCCCAGTGGCCGAGGGGGAAAAACTGTTTTTT	-	TRBV7-8	TRBJ1-4	-
CSVEGDREGTYEQYF	TGCAGCGTTGAAGGGGACAGGGAAGGAACCTACGAGCAGTACTTC	TRBD1	TRBV29-1	TRBJ2-7	-
CASSQDWAGPYEQYF	TGCGCCAGCAGCCAAGATTGGGCTGGCCCCTACGAGCAGTACTTC	-	TRBV4-3	TRBJ2-7	-
CASSRGSYEQYF	TGTGCCAGCAGTCGAGGCTCCTACGAGCAGTACTTC	-	TRBV28	TRBJ2-7	once
CASSPGTSGYNEQFF	TGTGCCAGCAGTCCCGGGACTAGCGGTTACAATGAGCAGTTCTTC	TRBD2	TRBV27	TRBJ2-1	few
CASRLTGVNSPLHF	TGTGCCAGCAGGTTGACAGGGGTCAATTCACCCCTCCACTTT	TRBD1	TRBV27	TRBJ1-6	few
CASSLASPPGEQYF	TGTGCCAGCAGCTTAGCGTCACCACCTGGGGAGCAGTACTTC	-	TRBV7-2	TRBJ2-7	-
CASSYSGEPYEQYF	TGTGCCAGCAGTTACTCTGGGGAGCCCTACGAGCAGTACTTC	-	TRBV6-5	TRBJ2-7	-
CASSADFSGTGLEQYF	TGTGCCAGCAGTGCCGACTTTTCCGGGACAGGTCTTGAGCAGTACTTC	TRBD1	TRBV2	TRBJ2-7	-
CASSEGTGLETQYF	TGTGCCAGCAGTGAAGGGACAGGTCTAGAGACCCAGTACTTC	TRBD1	TRBV6-1	TRBJ2-5	-
CASSQAYSGANVLTF	TGCGCCAGCAGCCAAGCGTACTCTGGGGCCAACGTCCTGACTTTC	-	TRBV5-4	TRBJ2-6	few
CASSLNTQGRRTGELFF	TGTGCCAGCAGCTTAAATACCCAGGGGCGGCGCACCGGGGAGCTGTTTTTT	-	TRBV5-4	TRBJ2-2	-
CASSKIFSGSTDTQYF	TGTGCCAGCAGTAAAATTTTTAGCGGGAGCACAGATACGCAGTATTTT	TRBD2	TRBV2	TRBJ2-3	-
CASSFIDTQYF	TGTGCCAGCAGCTTTATAGATACGCAGTATTTT	-	TRBV5-6	TRBJ2-3	-
CASSKGWGLAGGLYNEQFF	TGTGCCAGCAGCAAAGGGTGGGGGCTAGCGGGAGGACTCTACAATGAGCAGTTCTTC	-	TRBV21-1	TRBJ2-1	-
CASSGTVYEQYF	TGTGCCAGCAGTGGGACGGTCTACGAGCAGTACTTC	-	TRBV2	TRBJ2-7	medium-sized
CASSIVDRTGANVLTF	TGTGCCAGTAGTATAGTTGACCGAACTGGGGCCAACGTCCTGACTTTC	-	TRBV19	TRBJ2-6	once
CASSLPGHPYEQYF	TGTGCCAGCAGCTTACCGGGACATCCCTACGAGCAGTACTTC	-	TRBV7-2	TRBJ2-7	few
CSVDRGNYGYTF	TGCAGCGTTGACAGGGGTAACTATGGCTACACCTTC	-	TRBV29-1	TRBJ1-2	-
CASSESPWGYTF	TGCGCCAGCAGTGAGTCCCCCTGGGGCTACACCTTC	-	TRBV10-2	TRBJ1-2	-
CASSLLGGRDRGPGELFF	TGTGCCAGCAGTTTATTAGGGGGAAGAGACAGGGGTCCCGGGGAGCTGTTTTTT	TRBD1	TRBV28	TRBJ2-2	-
CASSEGASGTDTQYF	TGCGCCAGCAGTGAGGGGGCTAGCGGCACAGATACGCAGTATTTT	-	TRBV10-1	TRBJ2-3	-